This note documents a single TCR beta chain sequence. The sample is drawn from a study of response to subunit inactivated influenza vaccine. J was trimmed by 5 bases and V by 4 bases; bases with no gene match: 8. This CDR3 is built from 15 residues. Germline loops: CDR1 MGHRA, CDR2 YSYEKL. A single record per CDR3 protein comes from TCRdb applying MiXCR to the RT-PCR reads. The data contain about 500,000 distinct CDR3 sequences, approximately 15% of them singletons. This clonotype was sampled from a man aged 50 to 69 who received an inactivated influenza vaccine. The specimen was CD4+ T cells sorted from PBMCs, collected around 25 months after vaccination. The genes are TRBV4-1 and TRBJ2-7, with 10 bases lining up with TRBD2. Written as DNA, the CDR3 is TGCGCCAGCAGCCTGTCGAGCGGGGGGGCCCACGAGCAGTACTTC. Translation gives CASSLSSGGAHEQYF.